The T cell receptor (delta chain) under discussion was sequenced for a study of gamma-delta T cells after stem cell transplantation. TCRdb re-called the RT-PCR reads via CATT. The data hold 2,800 or so delta-chain clones, with around 3.4% observed a single time. Relative to its sample, this clone is large. This same CDR3 is encoded by further DNA sequences in the sample. The CDR3 contains 20 residues. Germline V gives CDR1 GEAIGNYY, CDR2 EKD. J lost 1 base, V lost 2 bases, and 9 bases had no gene match. Sequencing was done on a sample of gamma-delta T cells. The source of this sequence is a human donor. It is not recorded whose cells these are; they may come from a transplant donor. V gene TRDV2 combines with J gene TRDJ3, with 11 bases aligning to TRDD3. CDR3 amino acids: CACDRVLGDTLSWDTRQMFF. CDR3 bases: TGTGCCTGTGACAGGGTTTTGGGGGATACGCTTTCCTGGGACACCCGACAGATGTTTTTC.